Listed here are 16 T cell receptor beta chains from one sample, sequenced in a study of T cell responses to AZD1222 COVID-19 vaccine (dated by TCRdb to the early 2020s). The receptor library was made with the immunoSEQ multiplex PCR assay. Entries here come from immuneACCESS through TCRdb and include only in-frame sequences with V and J called. Some clones fail to appear in such tables; in the studies checked, an unresolved V gene covers under half of the shortfall, and the cause of the remainder is unknown. The sample table holds about 180,000 clones, of which around 88% were seen once. The biggest ten clones account for around 10% of the sample. The time point label corresponds to: about 28 days (+/-7) after the second vaccine dose. The material sequenced was peripheral blood, taken 28 days after the second AZD1222 dose. Receptors originate from an adult who received the AZD1222 COVID-19 vaccine.

The chain couples TRBV18 to TRBJ1-1; no clear D gene. V was clipped by 2 bases and J by 3 bases, with 10 bases between them. This CDR3 has 14 amino acids. Per the germline V gene, CDR1 is KGHSH and CDR2 is LQKENI. In DNA, the CDR3 is TGTGCCAGCTCACCATCCAATCGGGACACTGAAGCTTTCTTT. Protein: CASSPSNRDTEAFF. Full variable domain (remainder filled in from reference TRBV18 and TRBJ1-1): NAGVMQNPRHLVRRRGQEARLRCSPMKGHSHVYWYRQLPEEGLKFMVYLQKENIIDESGMPKERFSAEFPKEGPSILRIQQVVRGDSAAYFCASSPSNRDTEAFFGQGTRLTVV.

This chain joins TRBV24-1 and TRBJ2-3; 8 bases are a match to TRBD2. The germline V gene has CDR1 KGHDR and CDR2 SFDVKD. The CDR3 spans 15 residues. V trimming: 6 bases; J trimming: 5 bases; junction bases outside the gene matches: 9. The CDR3: CATSTSGGGGDTQYF. The CDR3 region has the DNA TGTGCCACCAGTACATCGGGGGGGGGCGGAGATACGCAGTATTTT.

The J gene is TRBJ1-1, the V gene TRBV5-1, with D unclear. V was cut by 0 bases and J by 1 base, with 10 bases left in between. This CDR3 has 15 residues. Germline V gene data show CDR1 as SGHRS and CDR2 as YFSETQ. CDR3 protein: CASSLGSSPNTEAFF. The DNA of the CDR3 is TGCGCCAGCAGCTTGGGGTCCAGTCCGAACACTGAAGCTTTCTTT. Looking up the rest from reference TRBV5-1 and TRBJ1-1 gives the full variable domain: KAGVTQTPRYLIKTRGQQVTLSCSPISGHRSVSWYQQTPGQGLQFLFEYFSETQRNKGNFPGRFSGRQFSNSRSEMNVSTLELGDSALYLCASSLGSSPNTEAFFGQGTRLTVV.

Only one count was recorded for this clone. J is TRBJ1-1 and V is TRBV24-1; perhaps TRBD1 as D (6 bases). Deletions cut 5 bases from V and 9 bases from J, with 12 bases between. The CDR3 consists of 12 residues. Germline V CDR1 and CDR2: KGHDR, SFDVKD. In nucleotides, the CDR3 is TGTGCCACCAGTGTCTTAGGACAGCAAGCTTTCTTT. Its translation is CATSVLGQQAFF.

The CDR3 is CSVRSVADLKGYTF. The CDR3, as DNA: TGCAGCGTTCGATCTGTGGCGGACCTTAAGGGCTACACCTTC. V is TRBV29-1 and J is TRBJ1-2; D not resolved. CDR3 length: 14 residues. The V gene's germline CDR1 is SQVTM and CDR2 ANQGSEA. Trimming removed 5 bases from V and 8 bases from J, with 21 bases in between.

This chain joins TRBV30 and TRBJ2-7; D ambiguous. There are 10 residues in the CDR3. Germline V gene lookup returns CDR1 GTSNPN and CDR2 SVGIG (reference sequence). Trimming cost V 8 bases and J 0 bases, with 5 bases left between them. The CDR3 protein is CALGSYEQYF. In nucleotides, the CDR3 is TGTGCCCTCGGCTCCTACGAGCAGTACTTC.

This chain uses TRBV6-8 with TRBJ1-1, with 9 nucleotides matching TRBD1. In germline, CDR1 is MNHGY, CDR2 SAAAGT. After removal of 2 bases from V and 2 bases from J, the junction contained 3 bases not matched to a gene. The CDR3 extends over 15 amino acids. This chain's CDR3 is CASSYTGQGNTEAFF. Here the CDR3 DNA reads TGTGCCAGCAGTTACACGGGACAGGGTAACACTGAAGCTTTCTTT.

The gene calls are TRBV7-2 and TRBJ2-5; tentatively, D is TRBD2 (5 bases). Germline assignment: CDR1 SGHTA and CDR2 FQGNSA. The CDR3 covers 14 residues. V lost 5 bases and J lost 1, with 11 bases in between. The CDR3 DNA is TGTGCCAGCAGCCCCCGACTACTCCAAGAGACCCAGTACTTC. Its translation is CASSPRLLQETQYF.

This chain links TRBV11-2 with TRBJ2-1, with 10 bases lining up with TRBD1. J was trimmed by 7 bases and V by 5 bases; bases with no gene match: 8. In germline, CDR1 is SGHAT, CDR2 FQNNGV. This CDR3 has 15 amino acids. The CDR3 loop is CASSHRQGAGNEQFF. Written as DNA, the CDR3 is TGTGCCAGCAGCCATCGACAGGGGGCGGGTAATGAGCAGTTCTTC.

V usage is TRBV30 and J usage is TRBJ2-1; 15 bases agree with TRBD2. The V gene's germline CDR1 is GTSNPN and CDR2 SVGIG (reference sequence). The CDR3 loop spans 17 amino acids. J was trimmed by 10 bases and V by 6 bases; bases with no gene match: 16. The CDR3 region has the DNA TGTGCCTGCCATCCCGGGACTAGCGGGGGGATCCTCTCCGAGCAGTTCTTC. Protein sequence: CACHPGTSGGILSEQFF. The entire variable domain, with the rest obtained from reference TRBV30 and TRBJ2-1, is as follows: SQTIHQWPATLVQPVGSPLSLECTVEGTSNPNLYWYRQAAGRGLQLLFYSVGIGQISSEVPQNLSASRPQDRQFILSSKKLLLSDSGFYLCACHPGTSGGILSEQFFGPGTRLTVL.

J is TRBJ2-1 and V is TRBV30; TRBD1 matches 9 bases. The trim removed 2 bases at V and 7 bases at J, leaving 6 bases unmatched. Germline CDR1 GTSNPN, CDR2 SVGIG (reference sequence). The CDR3 is 14 amino acids. CDR3 loop: CAWSHRGHQNEQFF. CDR3 in DNA: TGTGCCTGGAGTCACAGGGGGCATCAGAATGAGCAGTTCTTC.

The chain carries TRBV11-3 and TRBJ2-1; 11 positions match TRBD2. The germline V gene has CDR1 SGHNT and CDR2 YENEEA. The junction had 5 bases not matched to a gene; V was cut back by 0 bases and J by 7 bases. The CDR3 has 16 residues. CDR3 DNA: TGTGCCAGCAGCTTAGAGACTAGCGGGGTGAGGAATGAGCAGTTCTTC. Translated: CASSLETSGVRNEQFF.

The rearrangement links TRBV3-1 (or the pseudogene TRBV3-2) to TRBJ2-5; TRBD2 agrees at 10 bases. The CDR3 is 12 residues long. V gave up 8 bases and J gave up 9 bases; unmatched junction bases: 6. The germline CDR1 and CDR2 sequences are LGHDT and YNNKEL (reference sequence). As DNA, the CDR3 is TGTGCCAGCGACCAGCGGGGGGGGGCCCAGTACTTC. This encodes CASDQRGGAQYF.

J is TRBJ2-4 and V is TRBV7-9; a possible D gene is TRBD2 (6 bases). This CDR3 has 16 amino acids. V lost 3 bases and J 0 bases, leaving 12 bases between the germline ends. Germline assignment: CDR1 SEHNR and CDR2 FQNEAQ (reference sequence). The CDR3 protein is CASSFQGLVAKNIQYF. The CDR3 DNA reads as TGTGCCAGCAGCTTTCAGGGACTTGTAGCCAAAAACATTCAGTACTTC.

This clone was detected a few times. The genes are TRBV19 and TRBJ1-2; no firm D call. V was pared by 2 bases and J by 3 bases, with 10 bases between. The germline CDR1 and CDR2 sequences are LNHDA and SQIVND (reference sequence). The CDR3 spans 14 residues. The CDR3 DNA reads as TGTGCCAGTAGTATATCCAGGAGAGACTATGGCTACACCTTC. This sequence encodes CASSISRRDYGYTF.

The V gene is TRBV4-3, the J gene TRBJ2-5; D possibly matches TRBD1 or TRBD2 (5 bases each). The CDR3 loop spans 16 amino acids. Germline CDR1 LGHNA, CDR2 YSLEER. V was shortened by 0 bases and J by 4 bases, with 15 bases between the two germline ends. CDR3: CASSQEARGAPETQYF. The CDR3 DNA follows: TGCGCCAGCAGCCAAGAGGCCAGAGGGGCCCCAGAGACCCAGTACTTC.